This T cell receptor beta chain was captured in a study of CD8+CD57+ T cells in acquired aplastic anemia. Germline V lookup: CDR1 SNHLY, CDR2 FYNNEI. This CDR3 comprises 14 residues. On this clonotype: An end of the junction differs from the germline gene, which may be a read error.

Researchers used genomic DNA as the template to profile TCR beta VDJ and CDR3. TCRdb used MiXCR to reprocess the reads, holding one entry per CDR3 protein. The repertoire holds about 200,000 distinct CDR3 sequences, less than 60% seen once, with just under 20% in the top ten. Patients sequenced had flow cytometry evidence of CD8+CD57+ cell expansion. The patients all had a severe acquired aplastic anemia diagnosis. Patients were untreated when blood was sampled. Source material: sorted CD4+, CD8+, or CD8+CD57+ T cells (not recorded which) from PBMCs. The chain couples TRBV2 to TRBJ2-7, with TRBD1 matching 7 bases. This TCR derives from a human donor with aplastic anemia. CDR3 in DNA: TGTGCCAGCGGTGAGCAGGGACAGACTAACGAGCAGTACTTC. Protein sequence: CASGEQGQTNEQYF. The full variable domain, rest sourced from reference TRBV2 and TRBJ2-7, is EPEVTQTPSHQVTQMGQEVILRCVPISNHLYFYWYRQILGQKVEFLVSFYNNEISEKSEIFDDQFSVERPDGSNFTLKIRSTKLEDSAMYFCASGEQGQTNEQYFGPGTRLTVT.